The rows below give T cell receptor beta chains drawn from one sample of a study of Ad26.COV2.S vaccination and SARS-CoV-2 variants. Profiling relied on immunoSEQ multiplex PCR, and the TCRdb table lists in-frame clones only, not all of them. The repertoire consists of about 680,000 clones, with roughly nine tenths occurring once and the leading ten covering about 1.5%. The sequencing used peripheral blood, collected in a trial of Ad26.COV2.S vaccine versus placebo. The origin of the receptors is a person between 18 and 60 years old who received the Ad26.COV2.S COVID-19 vaccine or a placebo. CDR3s include the opening cysteine and the closing phenylalanine or tryptophan. The order of the fields is D gene, J gene, V gene, clone size, CDR3 protein, CDR3 DNA. D genes are given only for firm matches. Clone size, where shown, is once, few, many, or a class for clones that have expanded.

>TRBD1|TRBJ1-1|TRBV5-6|.
CASSFWWDSTNTEAFF
TGTGCCAGCAGCTTTTGGTGGGACAGCACGAACACTGAAGCTTTCTTT
>TRBD2|TRBJ2-2|TRBV5-4|few
CASSLTSGNTGELFF
TGTGCCAGCAGCTTGACTAGCGGGAACACCGGGGAGCTGTTTTTT
>.|TRBJ2-5|TRBV3-1/TRBV3-2|once
CASSQTGETQYF
TGTGCCAGCAGCCAAACAGGAGAGACCCAGTACTTC
>.|TRBJ1-3|TRBV7-6|.
CASSYQTLYSGNTIYF
TGTGCCAGCAGCTACCAGACCCTTTACTCTGGAAACACCATATATTTT
>TRBD1|TRBJ1-3|TRBV12-5|many
CATGAAGNTIYF
TGTGCAACAGGGGCAGCCGGAAACACCATATATTTT
>TRBD2|TRBJ2-1|TRBV27|.
CASSTGTSGYNEQFF
TGTGCCAGCAGCACTGGGACTAGCGGATACAATGAGCAGTTCTTC
>TRBD1|TRBJ2-6|TRBV7-8|.
CASSLGQGVSGANVLTF
TGTGCCAGCAGCCTAGGACAGGGGGTCTCTGGGGCCAACGTCCTGACTTTC
>.|TRBJ2-3|TRBV9|.
CASSPFFPDTQYF
TGTGCCAGCAGCCCCTTCTTCCCAGATACGCAGTATTTT
>TRBD1|TRBJ1-3|TRBV9|.
CASSVAPPDRTSGNTIYF
TGTGCCAGCAGCGTAGCTCCCCCGGACAGGACCTCTGGAAACACCATATATTTT
>.|TRBJ2-7|TRBV7-9|.
CASSLDLSTEQYF
TGTGCCAGCAGCTTAGACTTGTCGACGGAGCAGTACTTC
>.|TRBJ1-5|TRBV7-2|.
CASSLSRGGVQPQHF
TGTGCCAGCAGCTTATCGCGGGGAGGGGTGCAGCCCCAGCATTTT
>.|TRBJ2-7|TRBV6-5|.
CAISPRTPHEQYF
TGTGCCATATCACCGAGGACGCCGCACGAGCAGTACTTC
>TRBD1|TRBJ2-7|TRBV5-6|.
CASSLIGTGMYEQYF
TGTGCCAGCAGCTTGATTGGGACAGGGATGTACGAGCAGTACTTC
>TRBD1|TRBJ2-2|TRBV10-1|.
CASSGDRRAGELFF
TGCGCCAGCAGTGGGGACAGGAGAGCCGGGGAGCTGTTTTTT
>.|TRBJ2-7|TRBV30|.
CAWSATGTEQYF
TGTGCCTGGAGTGCCACAGGGACCGAGCAGTACTTC
>TRBD2|TRBJ2-7|TRBV7-9|.
CASTPRGGASYEQYF
TGTGCCAGCACCCCACGGGGGGGCGCCTCCTACGAGCAGTACTTC
>.|TRBJ2-1|TRBV5-1|.
CASSKGGLINEQFF
TGCGCCAGCAGCAAAGGGGGACTAATCAATGAGCAGTTCTTC
>.|TRBJ1-1|TRBV30|once
CAWAGPLDTEAFF
TGTGCCTGGGCGGGACCCTTGGACACTGAAGCTTTCTTT
>.|TRBJ2-7|TRBV19|.
CARTSYRGVIPIYEQYF
TGTGCCAGAACCTCATATAGGGGGGTCATTCCCATTTACGAGCAGTACTTC
>.|TRBJ1-1|TRBV4-3|.
CASSQEGQGGVNTEAFF
TGCGCCAGCAGCCAAGAGGGGCAGGGTGGGGTGAACACTGAAGCTTTCTTT
>.|TRBJ1-1|TRBV7-2|.
CASSSRWSHTEAFF
TGTGCCAGCAGCTCCCGGTGGAGTCACACTGAAGCTTTCTTT
>TRBD1|TRBJ2-1|TRBV9|.
CASSEGDSANNEQFF
TGTGCCAGCAGCGAGGGGGACAGTGCCAACAATGAGCAGTTCTTC
>TRBD1|TRBJ2-7|TRBV2|.
CASMTGQGHYEQYF
TGTGCCAGCATGACTGGACAGGGTCACTACGAGCAGTACTTC
>TRBD2|TRBJ2-3|TRBV5-1|.
CASSNQPGLGLDTQYF
TGCGCCAGCAGCAACCAACCGGGACTAGGATTAGATACGCAGTATTTT
>TRBD1|TRBJ2-3|TRBV7-8|.
CASSLDGTGGSTDTQYF
TGTGCCAGCAGCTTAGACGGGACAGGGGGATCCACAGATACGCAGTATTTT
>.|TRBJ1-1|TRBV5-5|.
CASSFGAEAFF
TGTGCCAGCAGCTTCGGGGCTGAAGCTTTCTTT
>.|TRBJ1-2|TRBV11-2|.
CASSVRDPNYGYTF
TGTGCCAGCAGCGTTAGGGATCCCAACTATGGCTACACCTTC
>.|TRBJ1-4|TRBV5-6|.
CASSWDGTPNEKLFF
TGTGCCAGCAGCTGGGACGGGACACCGAATGAAAAACTGTTTTTT
>.|TRBJ2-3|TRBV7-3|.
CASSQGSTDTQYF
TGTGCCAGCAGCCAGGGGTCCACAGATACGCAGTATTTT
>TRBD1|TRBJ2-2|TRBV19|.
CASSIPPGQITGELFF
TGTGCCAGTAGTATTCCCCCGGGACAGATCACCGGGGAGCTGTTTTTT
>.|TRBJ2-3|TRBV2|.
CASRGAGTLPLDTQYF
TGTGCCAGCAGGGGAGCCGGGACACTCCCGTTGGATACGCAGTATTTT
>.|TRBJ2-7|TRBV11-2|.
CASSLNPGPYGQYF
TGTGCCAGCAGCTTGAACCCCGGGCCCTACGGGCAGTACTTC
>.|TRBJ2-4|TRBV10-1|.
CASSPRVGNIQYF
TGCGCCAGTTCCCCCCGGGTGGGAAACATTCAGTACTTC
>TRBD2|TRBJ2-3|TRBV7-3|.
CASSPRTSGGVTVTDTQYF
TGTGCCAGCAGCCCGAGGACTAGCGGGGGGGTAACAGTCACAGATACGCAGTATTTT
>.|TRBJ2-2|TRBV2|.
CASSDDANTGELFF
TGTGCCAGCAGTGACGACGCGAACACCGGGGAGCTGTTTTTT
>.|TRBJ2-1|TRBV11-3|.
CASSLGVLAYNEQFF
TGTGCCAGCAGCTTAGGGGTGCTGGCTTACAATGAGCAGTTCTTC
>.|TRBJ2-2|TRBV10-3|.
CAISAREGVGELFF
TGTGCCATCAGTGCACGGGAAGGAGTCGGGGAGCTGTTTTTT
>.|TRBJ2-2|TRBV19|.
CASSRAGIDPGELFF
TGTGCCAGTAGTAGGGCAGGGATTGATCCCGGGGAGCTGTTTTTT
>.|TRBJ2-2|TRBV2|once
CASSHRFGRSNTGELFF
TGTGCCAGCAGCCATCGGTTTGGCCGATCGAACACCGGGGAGCTGTTTTTT
>.|TRBJ1-1|TRBV18|once
CASERENTEAFF
TGTGCCAGCGAGAGGGAGAACACTGAAGCTTTCTTT
>.|TRBJ2-7|TRBV11-2|.
CATGGATYEQYF
TGTGCCACTGGGGGGGCTACCTACGAGCAGTACTTC
>.|TRBJ2-3|TRBV27|.
CASSPSSGTQYF
TGTGCCAGCAGCCCCTCCAGTGGTACGCAGTATTTT
>.|TRBJ1-6|TRBV6-2/TRBV6-3|few
CASSYWRTAGANNSPLHF
TGTGCCAGCAGTTATTGGCGGACGGCGGGGGCGAATAATTCACCCCTCCACTTT
>.|TRBJ2-1|TRBV7-9|.
CASTSNSYNEQFF
TGTGCCAGCACCTCAAACAGCTACAATGAGCAGTTCTTC
>TRBD1|TRBJ2-2|TRBV25-1|few
CASRRQGITGELFF
TGTGCCAGCAGACGACAGGGGATCACCGGGGAGCTGTTTTTT
>.|TRBJ2-3|TRBV6-1|.
CASSELANTQYF
TGTGCCAGCAGTGAACTGGCCAATACGCAGTATTTT
>.|TRBJ2-2|TRBV2|.
CASGPELVSGELFF
TGTGCCAGCGGGCCAGAACTAGTGTCCGGGGAGCTGTTTTTT
>.|TRBJ1-5|TRBV24-1|.
CATSKAEGNQPQHF
TGTGCCACCAGTAAGGCAGAGGGCAATCAGCCCCAGCATTTT
>TRBD1|TRBJ2-4|TRBV4-2|.
CASSPSMTGTVAKNIQYF
TGTGCCAGCAGCCCCTCCATGACCGGGACAGTAGCCAAAAACATTCAGTACTTC
>.|TRBJ1-2|TRBV2|.
CASSKDLVYGYTF
TGTGCCAGCAGTAAGGACTTGGTCTATGGCTACACCTTC
>.|TRBJ1-2|TRBV5-5|.
CASSNSQGPGYGYTF
TGTGCCAGCAGCAACTCACAGGGTCCTGGCTATGGCTACACCTTC
>.|TRBJ2-7|TRBV5-4|.
CASSPGTEMWPYEQYF
TGTGCCAGCAGCCCCGGGACGGAAATGTGGCCCTACGAGCAGTACTTC
>.|TRBJ2-7|TRBV6-2/TRBV6-3|.
CASSYPGDPYEQYF
TGTGCCAGCAGTTACCCAGGGGACCCCTACGAGCAGTACTTC
>.|TRBJ2-2|TRBV14|.
CASSQDNYPANTGELFF
TGTGCCAGCAGCCAAGATAACTACCCCGCGAACACCGGGGAGCTGTTTTTT
>TRBD2|TRBJ2-5|TRBV5-8|.
CASSSGLAAGETQYF
TGTGCCAGCAGCTCGGGACTAGCAGCAGGGGAGACCCAGTACTTC
>TRBD1|TRBJ2-2|TRBV5-1|.
CASSLLGQGTGELFF
TGCGCCAGCAGCTTGTTAGGACAGGGGACCGGGGAGCTGTTTTTT
>.|TRBJ1-4|TRBV10-3|.
CAIGGERGEKLFF
TGTGCCATCGGAGGGGAAAGGGGTGAAAAACTGTTTTTT